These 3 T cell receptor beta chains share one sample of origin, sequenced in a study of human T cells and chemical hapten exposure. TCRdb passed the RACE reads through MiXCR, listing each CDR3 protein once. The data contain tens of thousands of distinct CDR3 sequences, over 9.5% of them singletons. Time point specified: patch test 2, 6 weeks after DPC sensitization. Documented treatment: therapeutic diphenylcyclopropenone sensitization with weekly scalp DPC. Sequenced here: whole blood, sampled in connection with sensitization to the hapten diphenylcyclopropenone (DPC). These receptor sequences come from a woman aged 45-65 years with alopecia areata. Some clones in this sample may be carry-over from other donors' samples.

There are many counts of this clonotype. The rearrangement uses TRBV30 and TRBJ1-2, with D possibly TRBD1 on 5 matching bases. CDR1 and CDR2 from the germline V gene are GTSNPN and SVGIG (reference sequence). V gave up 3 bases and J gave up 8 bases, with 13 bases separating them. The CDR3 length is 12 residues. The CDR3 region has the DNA TGTGCCTGGAGCTGGGGGGAATACGGCTACACCTTC. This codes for CAWSWGEYGYTF.

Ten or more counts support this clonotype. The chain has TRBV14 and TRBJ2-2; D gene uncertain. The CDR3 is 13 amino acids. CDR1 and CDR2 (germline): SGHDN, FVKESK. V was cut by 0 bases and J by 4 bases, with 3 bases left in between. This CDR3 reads CASSQDLTGELFF. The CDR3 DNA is TGTGCCAGCAGCCAAGACCTCACCGGGGAGCTGTTTTTT.

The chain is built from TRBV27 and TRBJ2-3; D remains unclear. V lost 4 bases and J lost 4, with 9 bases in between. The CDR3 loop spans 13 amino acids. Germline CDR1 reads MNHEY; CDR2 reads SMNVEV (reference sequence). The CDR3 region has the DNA TGTGCCAGCAGTTACGGAGTCGCAGATACGCAGTATTTT. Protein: CASSYGVADTQYF.